One sample yielded the 8 T cell receptor beta chains listed below, sequenced in a study of blood T cell repertoires in COVID-19. Clones were read by immunoSEQ multiplex PCR, and TCRdb kept only the in-frame ones, dropping some. The sample lists approximately 120,000 clones, over 55% occurring once. Material for sequencing was peripheral blood. These TCRs come from a woman in her 70s with acute or convalescent COVID-19.

The rearrangement joins TRBV28 to TRBJ1-2; D perhaps matches TRBD1 (5 bases). Trimming removed 3 bases at V and 8 bases at J, with 13 bases between. The germline V gene encodes CDR1 MDHEN and CDR2 SYDVKM. The length of the CDR3 is 13 residues. The CDR3 loop reads CASSFNRGFGYTF. The DNA for the CDR3 is TGTGCCAGCAGTTTCAATAGGGGCTTCGGCTACACCTTC.

This chain joins TRBV24-1 and TRBJ1-1; 10 bases align to TRBD1. Germline-derived CDR1 and CDR2 are KGHDR and SFDVKD. The CDR3 loop spans 16 amino acids. Unmatched junction bases numbered 7, after V lost 5 bases and J lost 2 bases. The CDR3 DNA reads as TGTGCCACCAGTGGCCGGGACAGGGGTAGAAACACTGAAGCTTTCTTT. It encodes CATSGRDRGRNTEAFF.

The chain uses TRBV5-1 and TRBJ2-2; the D gene is possibly TRBD2 (5 bases). CDR3 length: 16 residues. Deletions cut 1 base from V and 2 bases from J, with 12 bases between. Germline V gene sequence: CDR1 SGHRS, CDR2 YFSETQ. CDR3 sequence: CASSLLGGPNTGELFF. The CDR3 nucleotides read TGCGCCAGCAGCTTGTTGGGCGGGCCTAACACCGGGGAGCTGTTTTTT.

The chain has TRBV29-1 and TRBJ1-2; tentative D call: TRBD1 (6 bases). Per the germline V gene, CDR1 is SQVTM and CDR2 is ANQGSEA. Trimming took off 1 base at V and 1 base at J, with 10 bases between the two ends. This CDR3 has 14 residues. The CDR3 spells CSVEGGRGNYGYTF. The CDR3 region has the DNA TGCAGCGTTGAAGGAGGCAGGGGTAACTATGGCTACACCTTC.

The gene calls are TRBV18 and TRBJ1-3; D unclear. This CDR3 comprises 17 residues. Trimming cost V 2 bases and J 0 bases, with 14 bases left between them. The germline V gene has CDR1 KGHSH and CDR2 LQKENI. The chain's CDR3 is CASSPTFDGDSGNTIYF. For the CDR3, the DNA is TGTGCCAGCTCACCAACCTTCGACGGGGACTCTGGAAACACCATATATTTT.

This clone was picked up many times. The rearrangement links TRBV5-1 to TRBJ2-1; 14 bases agree with TRBD2. Germline assignment: CDR1 SGHRS and CDR2 YFSETQ. There are 17 residues in the CDR3. The V segment lost 3 bases and the J segment 3 bases; nucleotides outside the gene matches: 5. As DNA, the CDR3 is TGCGCCAGCAGCTACATGGGACTAGCGGGAGTCTACAATGAGCAGTTCTTC. This translates into CASSYMGLAGVYNEQFF.

This chain connects TRBV10-3 to TRBJ1-6, with a weak D call TRBD1 (5 bases). Trimming took 8 bases from V and 8 from J, leaving 16 bases between them. Per germline, CDR1 ENHRY and CDR2 SYGVKD. This CDR3 is built from 14 residues. DNA for the CDR3: TGTGCCATCGGCGGCGGGGGGGGAGATTCACCCCTCCACTTT. This translates into CAIGGGGGDSPLHF.

As for this clone: Other DNA sequences within the sample encode an identical CDR3. The rearrangement links TRBV5-1 to TRBJ1-4, with TRBD1 matching over 7 bases. The length of the CDR3 is 15 residues. After removal of 1 base from V and 5 bases from J, the junction contained 5 bases not matched to a gene. Germline-derived CDR1 and CDR2 are SGHRS and YFSETQ. The CDR3 region has the DNA TGCGCCAGCAGCTTGACAGGGGCGCTAAATGAAAAACTGTTTTTT. Amino acid sequence: CASSLTGALNEKLFF.